Sequencing of this T cell receptor beta chain was carried out in a study of blood T cell repertoires in COVID-19. Study details: Both acute and convalescent COVID-19 samples were obtained from the United States, Italy and Spain. PBMCs, B-cell-depleted T cells, or T cells were the source of the cDNA or gDNA that made up the material.

J gave up 7 bases and V 7 bases, and 10 bases lay outside the gene matches. In germline, CDR1 is SQVTM, CDR2 ANQGSEA. This CDR3 spans 12 amino acids. The protocol was immunoSEQ multiplex PCR, while the TCRdb copy is restricted to in-frame clones and leaves out a portion. The sample holds roughly 300,000 clones, around 92% seen once. This chain uses TRBV29-1 with TRBJ2-7; 7 bases agree with TRBD1. Sequencing used peripheral blood. The sequence was obtained from a man between 18 and 29 years old who had recovered from COVID-19. CDR3 residues: CSGGDSPHEQYF. The DNA of the CDR3 is TGCAGCGGAGGGGACAGCCCTCATGAGCAGTACTTC.